This T cell receptor beta chain was retrieved from a study of control samples from healthy donors and cancer patients. Clones were read by immunoSEQ multiplex PCR, and TCRdb kept only the in-frame ones, dropping some. The sample has about 140,000 clones, about 90% seen once. Per the germline V gene, CDR1 is SGHAT and CDR2 is FQNNGV. The ends lost 4 bases at V and 5 bases at J; junction bases unmatched: 9. The CDR3 is 15 amino acids. V is TRBV11-2 and J is TRBJ2-5; TRBD2 agrees at 8 bases. The receptor's source is a man aged 18 to 30 in good health. The sample consisted of blood. The CDR3 DNA is TGTGCCAGCAGCTACCTCGGCGGGGGGACGGAGACCCAGTACTTC. This sequence encodes CASSYLGGGTETQYF.